This T cell receptor beta chain was documented in a study of shared clonotypes between healthy human individuals. The trim removed 3 bases at V and 8 bases at J, leaving 3 bases unmatched. Germline V CDR1 and CDR2: GTSNPN, SVGIG (reference sequence). CDR3 length: 12 residues. Profiling relied on immunoSEQ multiplex PCR, and the TCRdb table lists in-frame clones only, not all of them. This sample has about 2.4 million clones, with over 85% found just once. The sequence derives from a man aged 18 to 30 in good health. Some clones in this sample may be carry-over from other donors' samples. Source material: naive CD4+ T cells from PBMCs. Subset indicated: CD45RA+ positively selected. The chain combines TRBV30 with TRBJ1-4; TRBD1 matches at 7 bases. This CDR3 is CAWRGQAEKLFF. CDR3 DNA sequence: TGTGCCTGGAGAGGACAGGCGGAAAAACTGTTTTTT. The full variable domain, its missing parts supplied by reference TRBV30 and TRBJ1-4, is SQTIHQWPATLVQPVGSPLSLECTVEGTSNPNLYWYRQAAGRGLQLLFYSVGIGQISSEVPQNLSASRPQDRQFILSSKKLLLSDSGFYLCAWRGQAEKLFFGSGTQLSVL.